This T cell receptor beta chain was sequenced in a study of blood T cell repertoires in COVID-19. As for the study in general: Sources were T cells, B-cell-depleted T cells, or PBMCs; the material itself was cDNA or gDNA.

In the source study's methods: The assay estimated nucleated cells by amplifying reference gene primers. Clones were sequenced by immunoSEQ multiplex PCR, and TCRdb holds only the in-frame ones, with some missing. The DNA gave D and trimming, while V, J and clone size come from that table. The sample includes 100,000 to 150,000 clones, over 75% of them seen just once. V was clipped by 4 bases and J by 3 bases; unmatched bases: 8. CDR1 SGHNT and CDR2 YYREEE come from the germline V gene (reference sequence). This CDR3 contains 16 residues. There are a few counts of this clone. This chain joins TRBV5-4 and TRBJ2-3; TRBD1 agrees at 10 bases. Sequenced input: peripheral blood. The receptor was derived from a man in his sixties with acute or convalescent COVID-19. CDR3 DNA: TGTGCCAGCAGCCGTTTGGGGACAGGGGATACAGATACGCAGTATTTT. Translating gives CASSRLGTGDTDTQYF.